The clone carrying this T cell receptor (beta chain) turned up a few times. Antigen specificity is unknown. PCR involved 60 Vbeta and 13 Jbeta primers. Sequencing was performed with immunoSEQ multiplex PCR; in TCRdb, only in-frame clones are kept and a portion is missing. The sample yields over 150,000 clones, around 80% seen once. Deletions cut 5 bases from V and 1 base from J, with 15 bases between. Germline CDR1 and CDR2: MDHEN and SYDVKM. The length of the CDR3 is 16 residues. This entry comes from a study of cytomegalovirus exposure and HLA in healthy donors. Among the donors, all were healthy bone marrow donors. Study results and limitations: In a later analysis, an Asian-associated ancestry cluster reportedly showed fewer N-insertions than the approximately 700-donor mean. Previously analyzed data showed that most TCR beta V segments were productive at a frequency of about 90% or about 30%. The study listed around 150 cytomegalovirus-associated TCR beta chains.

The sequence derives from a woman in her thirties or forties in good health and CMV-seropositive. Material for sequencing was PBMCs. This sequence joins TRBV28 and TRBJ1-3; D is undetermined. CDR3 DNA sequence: TGTGCCAGCAGTCGACGGGATAAGGGTTCTGGAAACACCATATATTTT. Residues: CASSRRDKGSGNTIYF.